Below are 27 T cell receptor beta chains sequenced from a single sample in a study of T cells in Graves' hyperthyroidism and ophthalmopathy. Amplification yielded TCR beta CDR3 regions, with RNA transcripts as the source. An initial round of RT-PCR targeting the TCR CDR3 relied on the HTBI primer set. A single record per CDR3 protein comes from TCRdb applying MiXCR to the multiplex PCR reads. The sample has a few hundred thousand distinct CDR3 sequences; approximately 15% are singletons. Sequenced material: blood. The receptors stem from a woman aged 40 to 55 with Graves' ophthalmopathy.

The chain couples TRBV5-1 to TRBJ1-1, with 11 bases identical to TRBD1. This CDR3 has 14 amino acids. The germline CDR1 and CDR2 sequences are SGHRS and YFSETQ. J lost 7 bases, V lost 4 bases, and 6 bases had no gene match. CDR3 region: CASSADRGQGEAFF. CDR3 nucleotide sequence: TGCGCCAGCAGCGCGGACAGGGGGCAAGGTGAAGCTTTCTTT. The full variable domain, completed using reference TRBV5-1 and TRBJ1-1, is KAGVTQTPRYLIKTRGQQVTLSCSPISGHRSVSWYQQTPGQGLQFLFEYFSETQRNKGNFPGRFSGRQFSNSRSEMNVSTLELGDSALYLCASSADRGQGEAFFGQGTRLTVV.

V gene TRBV5-5 combines with J gene TRBJ2-1; maybe TRBD1 (6 bases). The CDR3 sequence is 14 residues long. Trimming shortened V by 6 bases and J by 5 bases, and 15 bases separated the two germline ends. Per the germline V gene, CDR1 is SGHKS and CDR2 is YYEKEE (reference sequence). The CDR3 region is CASTNREGDNEQFF. CDR3 DNA sequence: TGTGCCAGCACAAACAGGGAAGGGGACAATGAGCAGTTCTTC.

This clonotype has just a few counts. The chain has TRBV9 and TRBJ2-3, with D perhaps matching TRBD1 (6 bases). The CDR3 is made up of 16 amino acids. V shed 3 bases and J shed 2 bases, with 16 bases lying between them. In germline, CDR1 is SGDLS, CDR2 YYNGEE. The CDR3 coding sequence is TGTGCCAGCAGCGCCGCCTGGACAGCCGTCACAGATACGCAGTATTTT. Residues: CASSAAWTAVTDTQYF.

The rearrangement uses TRBV5-1 and TRBJ1-1; D perhaps matches TRBD1 (6 bases). Germline V CDR1 and CDR2: SGHRS, YFSETQ. The CDR3 runs 16 residues. Trimming removed 2 bases from V and 6 bases from J, with 20 bases in between. CDR3 sequence: CASSFEGGKGLAEAFF. The CDR3 bases are TGCGCCAGCAGCTTTGAAGGGGGGAAGGGGCTCGCTGAAGCTTTCTTT. The full variable domain, in which reference TRBV5-1 and TRBJ1-1 provide the parts outside the CDR3, is KAGVTQTPRYLIKTRGQQVTLSCSPISGHRSVSWYQQTPGQGLQFLFEYFSETQRNKGNFPGRFSGRQFSNSRSEMNVSTLELGDSALYLCASSFEGGKGLAEAFFGQGTRLTVV.

This chain connects TRBV6-5 to TRBJ2-1, with 7 bases matching TRBD1. This CDR3 spans 14 amino acids. Trimming cost V 0 bases and J 10 bases; bases outside gene matches: 6. Looked up from germline, CDR1 is MNHEY and CDR2 is SVGAGI. The CDR3, as DNA: TGTGCCAGCAGTTACTCGAGGACAGGACCCGAGCAGTTCTTC. Protein product: CASSYSRTGPEQFF.

This clonotype was observed many times. The chain uses TRBV7-3 and TRBJ2-1; the D call may be TRBD1 or TRBD2 (5 bases each). CDR3 size: 16 residues. CDR1 SGHTA and CDR2 FQGTGA come from the germline V gene. V lost 5 bases and J 2 bases, leaving 16 bases between the germline ends. The CDR3 DNA follows: TGTGCCAGCAGCCCGACGGGGCAGGGACCCTACAATGAGCAGTTCTTC. It translates to CASSPTGQGPYNEQFF.

The chain combines TRBV6-2 or TRBV6-3 with TRBJ2-1; the D is unclear. V dropped 7 bases and J dropped 3 bases, with 13 bases sitting between them. The germline gives CDR1 MNHEY, CDR2 SVGEGT. This CDR3 has 14 residues. CDR3 sequence reads: CASTKTPLYNEQFF. DNA of the CDR3: TGTGCCAGCACGAAGACTCCCCTCTACAATGAGCAGTTCTTC.

This clonotype was detected many times. This chain joins TRBV3-1 and TRBJ2-6, with D tentatively TRBD1 or TRBD2 (5 bases each). The germline CDR1 and CDR2 sequences are LGHDT and YNNKEL (reference sequence). The CDR3 spans 18 residues. Trimming left V 5 bases short and J 0 bases short, with 17 bases between. CDR3: CASSSPGRSVSGANVLTF. The CDR3 DNA follows: TGTGCCAGCAGCTCACCGGGACGCAGTGTCTCTGGGGCCAACGTCCTGACTTTC.

V and J are TRBV7-9 and TRBJ2-7; 10 nucleotides line up with TRBD1. The CDR3 has 15 residues. J gave up 3 bases and V 5 bases, and 7 bases lay outside the gene matches. In germline, CDR1 is SEHNR, CDR2 FQNEAQ (reference sequence). CDR3 DNA: TGTGCCAGCAGCGCGCCGGGACAGGGGATCTACGAGCAGTACTTC. Amino acid sequence: CASSAPGQGIYEQYF.

The rearrangement uses TRBV3-1 and TRBJ2-6; no clear D. Trimming removed 1 base from V and 4 bases from J, with 14 bases in between. Germline V gene lookup returns CDR1 LGHDT and CDR2 YNNKEL (reference sequence). The CDR3 spans 17 residues. CDR3 in DNA: TGTGCCAGCAGCCAAGTCGGGTATGCAGACGGGGCCAACGTCCTGACTTTC. This codes for CASSQVGYADGANVLTF.

This clonotype was observed at least ten times. The V and J genes are TRBV28 and TRBJ1-5; D gene ambiguous. The CDR3 consists of 15 residues. The V gene's germline CDR1 is MDHEN and CDR2 SYDVKM. V was cut by 4 bases and J by 3 bases, with 13 bases left in between. The CDR3 nucleotides are TGTGCCAGCAGTTCTACCCCAGGAGTCAATCAGCCCCAGCATTTT. This gives the protein CASSSTPGVNQPQHF.

In its sample, this clonotype was seen many times. The genes are TRBV30 and TRBJ1-4; the D gene is possibly TRBD1 (6 bases). The V gene's germline CDR1 is GTSNPN and CDR2 SVGIG (reference sequence). The CDR3 is made up of 14 amino acids. Trimming took off 0 bases at V and 10 bases at J, with 15 bases between the two ends. CDR3 in amino acids: CAWSVKQGGRKLFF. The CDR3 DNA sequence: TGTGCCTGGAGTGTAAAACAGGGCGGCAGAAAACTGTTTTTT.

This chain uses TRBV6-5 with TRBJ2-5; 7 nucleotides match TRBD2. The CDR3 is 15 residues long. Germline CDR1 MNHEY, CDR2 SVGAGI. The J segment lost 4 bases and the V segment lost 2 bases, leaving 7 bases of the junction unmatched. The CDR3 DNA is TGTGCCAGCAGTTACAGCGGGGTAGGATTAGAGACCCAGTACTTC. As protein: CASSYSGVGLETQYF.

The chain carries TRBV6-1 and TRBJ2-7, with 7 bases lining up with TRBD1. J lost 2 bases, V lost 2 bases, and 3 bases had no gene match. Germline assignment: CDR1 MNHNS and CDR2 SASEGT. The CDR3 covers 14 residues. DNA of the CDR3: TGTGCCAGCAGTGAATCGGGGACAGCCTACGAGCAGTACTTC. Translated, it gives CASSESGTAYEQYF.

There are a few counts of this clonotype. V and J are TRBV7-9 and TRBJ2-5, with D unresolved. The length of the CDR3 is 16 residues. Germline CDR1 reads SEHNR; CDR2 reads FQNEAQ (reference sequence). The germline V and J ends were trimmed by 0 bases and 5 bases, with 16 bases remaining between them. CDR3 sequence reads: CASSLAPDPVGETQYF. The CDR3 nucleotides are TGTGCCAGCAGCTTAGCGCCGGACCCGGTAGGGGAGACCCAGTACTTC. Full variable domain (missing parts from reference TRBV7-9 and TRBJ2-5): DTGVSQNPRHKITKRGQNVTFRCDPISEHNRLYWYRQTLGQGPEFLTYFQNEAQLEKSRLLSDRFSAERPKGSFSTLEIQRTEQGDSAMYLCASSLAPDPVGETQYFGPGTRLLVL.

This clonotype was observed a handful of times. The CDR3 sequence: CATSRGLAGGPYEQYF. As DNA, the CDR3 is TGTGCCACCAGCAGAGGACTAGCGGGAGGGCCCTACGAGCAGTACTTC. The chain links TRBV15 to TRBJ2-7; the match to TRBD2 covers 14 bases. Trimming cost V 1 base and J 2 bases; bases outside gene matches: 1. Germline V gene data show CDR1 as LNHNV and CDR2 as YYDKDF (reference sequence). The CDR3 runs 16 residues.

Ten or more counts support this clonotype. The chain carries TRBV18 and TRBJ1-1, with D uncertain. The CDR3 is made up of 13 amino acids. V lost 0 bases and J lost 5, with 7 bases in between. CDR1 is KGHSH, CDR2 LQKENI, per germline. Here the CDR3 reads CASSPPLGTEAFF. The CDR3 bases are TGTGCCAGCTCACCACCGTTGGGAACTGAAGCTTTCTTT.

This chain connects TRBV2 to TRBJ2-2; 8 nucleotides line up with TRBD2. CDR1 and CDR2 from the germline V gene are SNHLY and FYNNEI. The ends lost 7 bases at V and 6 bases at J; junction bases unmatched: 7. The CDR3 extends over 14 amino acids. CDR3 in DNA: TGTGCCAGCAAAAACCGGGGGGGGTCCGGGGAGCTGTTTTTT. Protein sequence: CASKNRGGSGELFF.

Many counts were recorded for this clonotype. The V and J genes are TRBV15 and TRBJ1-5, with 10 nucleotides matching TRBD1. CDR3 length equals 16 residues. Trimming removed 5 bases from V and 7 bases from J; junction bases left unmatched: 11. Per germline, CDR1 LNHNV and CDR2 YYDKDF (reference sequence). DNA for the CDR3: TGTGCCACCAGCGGTCCGGGACAGGGGTTAGGGCAGCCCCAGCATTTT. It yields the protein CATSGPGQGLGQPQHF.

This clonotype was observed a handful of times. CDR3 residues: CASSTRTAGYEQYF. The CDR3 nucleotides are TGTGCCAGCAGCACCAGGACGGCAGGCTACGAGCAGTACTTC. The chain couples TRBV5-5 to TRBJ2-7; D is unresolved. The CDR3 covers 14 residues. Germline-derived CDR1 and CDR2 are SGHKS and YYEKEE (reference sequence). Trimming left V 4 bases short and J 3 bases short, with 14 bases between.

This clonotype was counted at least ten times. V gene TRBV6-1 combines with J gene TRBJ2-1; TRBD1 might be the D (5 bases). The CDR3 spans 14 residues. Trimming took 6 bases from V and 6 from J, leaving 15 bases between them. Per germline, CDR1 MNHNS and CDR2 SASEGT. The CDR3 DNA reads TGTGCCAGCAGGCGCAGGGCCTCGGGCAATGAGCAGTTCTTC. Amino acids: CASRRRASGNEQFF.

The gene calls are TRBV5-1 and TRBJ2-1, with D unclear. This CDR3 has 14 residues. V was shortened by 4 bases and J by 8 bases, with 16 bases between the two germline ends. The germline V gene has CDR1 SGHRS and CDR2 YFSETQ. This CDR3 is CASSLSDQQDEQFF. The CDR3 DNA reads TGCGCCAGCAGCCTATCGGACCAGCAGGATGAGCAGTTCTTC.

This clonotype was recorded many times. The chain is built from TRBV30 and TRBJ2-1; possible D gene TRBD1, 6 bases. The CDR3 covers 13 residues. Trimming took 8 bases from V and 4 from J, leaving 15 bases between them. The germline V gene encodes CDR1 GTSNPN and CDR2 SVGIG (reference sequence). The CDR3 bases are TGTGCCCAGGGGCAGGGAATTTACAATGAGCAGTTCTTC. Translation: CAQGQGIYNEQFF.

The chain employs TRBV6-1 and TRBJ1-6; TRBD1 matches 7 bases. Unmatched junction bases numbered 11, after V lost 1 base and J lost 8 bases. This CDR3 region has 17 residues. Germline CDR1 is MNHNS and CDR2 is SASEGT. DNA of the CDR3: TGTGCCAGCAGTGAAGATCCCGACAGGGCGGCGGATTCACCCCTCCACTTT. It encodes CASSEDPDRAADSPLHF.

A word on this clonotype: The CDR3 end shows no conserved phenylalanine or tryptophan, and so a read error is likely. This chain joins TRBV19 and TRBJ2-3, with D possibly matching TRBD2 (7 bases). Trimming cost V 5 bases and J 0 bases, with 15 bases left between them. Germline V gene sequence: CDR1 LNHDA, CDR2 SQIVND (reference sequence). The CDR3 spans 16 residues. CDR3 nucleotide sequence: TGTGCCAGTAGTCCTAGGGGGGGGCTTAGCACAGATACGCAGTATCTT. Protein product: CASSPRGGLSTDTQYL.

This chain links TRBV7-9 with TRBJ1-4; TRBD1 aligns across 10 bases. This CDR3 region has 17 residues. Per the germline V gene, CDR1 is SEHNR and CDR2 is FQNEAQ (reference sequence). J was trimmed by 2 bases and V by 4 bases; bases with no gene match: 7. CDR3 amino acids: CASSSRGQGITNEKLFF. CDR3 nucleotides: TGTGCCAGCAGCTCTCGGGGACAGGGGATCACTAATGAAAAACTGTTTTTT.

This clonotype was recorded at least ten times. V and J are TRBV24-1 and TRBJ2-7; D is unresolved. V lost 3 bases and J lost 5, with 7 bases in between. CDR1 is KGHDR and CDR2 is SFDVKD in the germline V gene. The CDR3 totals 12 residues. In DNA, the CDR3 is TGTGCCACCAGTGATGTCGTCCACGAGCAGTACTTC. It is translated as CATSDVVHEQYF.